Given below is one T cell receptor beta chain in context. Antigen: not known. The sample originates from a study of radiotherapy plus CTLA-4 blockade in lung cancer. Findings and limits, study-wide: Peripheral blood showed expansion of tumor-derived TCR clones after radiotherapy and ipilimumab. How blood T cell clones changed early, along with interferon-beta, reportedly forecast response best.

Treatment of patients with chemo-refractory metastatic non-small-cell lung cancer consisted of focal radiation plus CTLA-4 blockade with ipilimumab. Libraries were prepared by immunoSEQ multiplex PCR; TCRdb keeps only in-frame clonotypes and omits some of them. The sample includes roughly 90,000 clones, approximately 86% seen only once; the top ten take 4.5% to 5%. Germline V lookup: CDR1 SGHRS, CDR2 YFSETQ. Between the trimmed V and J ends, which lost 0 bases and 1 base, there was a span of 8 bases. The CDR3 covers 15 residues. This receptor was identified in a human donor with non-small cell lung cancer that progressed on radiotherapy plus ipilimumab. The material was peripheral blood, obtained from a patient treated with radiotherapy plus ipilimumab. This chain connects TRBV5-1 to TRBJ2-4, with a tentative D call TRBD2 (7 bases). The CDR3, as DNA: TGCGCCAGCAGCTTGGAGGGGGGGGCCAAAAACATTCAGTACTTC. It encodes CASSLEGGAKNIQYF.